One sample yielded the 9 T cell receptor beta chains listed below, sequenced in a study of cytomegalovirus exposure and HLA in healthy donors (dated 2017 in TCRdb). The library was generated by the immunoSEQ multiplex PCR assay. A mixture of 60 forward primers for TCR Vbeta segments and 13 reverse primers for TCR Jbeta segments was used in the multiplex PCR. Held by TCRdb, this immuneACCESS table contains in-frame sequences only and omits some clones. Under half of the omission traces to an unresolved V gene where checked; the cause of the rest is unknown. Counted in this sample were around 250,000 clones; around 81% of them appeared once. The top ten clones comprise less than 9% of the sample. What was sequenced was PBMCs. The receptor source for this set is a woman aged 60-75 years in good health and CMV-seropositive.

This clone has more than one count but fewer than ten. The CDR3, as DNA: TGCGCCAGCAGCCTATATAGCGGCAATGAGCAGTTCTTC. Translating gives CASSLYSGNEQFF. J is TRBJ2-1 and V is TRBV5-1; maybe TRBD2 (6 bases). The length of the CDR3 is 13 residues. V lost 4 bases, J lost 6 bases, and 11 bases lay in between. In germline, CDR1 is SGHRS, CDR2 YFSETQ.

The chain links TRBV27 to TRBJ2-7; D is possibly TRBD1 (6 bases). Germline CDR1 reads MNHEY; CDR2 reads SMNVEV (reference sequence). Between the trimmed V and J ends, which lost 5 bases and 3 bases, there was a span of 17 bases. The CDR3 sequence is 15 residues long. This CDR3 reads CASSPMDSEDYEQYF. For the CDR3, the DNA is TGTGCCAGCAGTCCCATGGACAGTGAGGACTACGAGCAGTACTTC.

The chain joins TRBV5-6 to TRBJ2-7; TRBD2 matches 10 bases. Germline V gene sequence: CDR1 SGHDT, CDR2 YYEEEE. The CDR3 extends over 14 amino acids. V was pared by 4 bases and J by 4 bases, with 5 bases of the junction left unmatched. The CDR3: CASSLGLASYEQYF. CDR3 DNA: TGTGCCAGCAGCCTGGGACTAGCGTCGTACGAGCAGTACTTC.

The rearrangement links TRBV6-1 to TRBJ2-3; D is perhaps TRBD1 (6 bases). The CDR3 is 14 amino acids. Germline V gene lookup returns CDR1 MNHNS and CDR2 SASEGT. V was trimmed by 2 bases and J by 1 base, leaving 7 bases between them. CDR3 sequence: CASSEYRGTDTQYF. In DNA, the CDR3 is TGTGCCAGCAGTGAATACAGGGGCACAGATACGCAGTATTTT.

In regard to this clone: Additional DNA sequences in this sample encode the identical CDR3. This sequence joins TRBV7-9 and TRBJ2-3; TRBD2 matches at 7 bases. The germline V gene encodes CDR1 SEHNR and CDR2 FQNEAQ (reference sequence). Trimming at V came to 2 bases and at J to 0 bases, leaving 2 bases not matched to a gene. This CDR3 has 15 residues. CDR3 sequence: CASSLPSGSTDTQYF. The CDR3 DNA sequence: TGTGCCAGCAGCTTACCTAGCGGCAGCACAGATACGCAGTATTTT.

This chain links TRBV5-1 with TRBJ2-1; 7 nucleotides agree with TRBD2. Unmatched junction bases numbered 6, after V lost 0 bases and J lost 6 bases. Germline V CDR1 and CDR2: SGHRS, YFSETQ. This CDR3 is built from 15 residues. The CDR3 loop is CASSLVAGVGNEQFF. Here the CDR3 DNA reads TGCGCCAGCAGCTTGGTTGCGGGAGTGGGCAATGAGCAGTTCTTC.

The chain recombines TRBV27 with TRBJ2-7; 8 bases fit TRBD2. The germline V gene has CDR1 MNHEY and CDR2 SMNVEV (reference sequence). Losses at the gene ends were 7 bases for V and 2 bases for J; bases not matched to a gene: 13. There are 16 residues in the CDR3. CDR3 region: CASNRQSGSRTYEQYF. The CDR3, as DNA: TGTGCCAGCAATCGGCAGAGCGGGAGTAGGACCTACGAGCAGTACTTC.

The chain links TRBV4-2 to TRBJ1-3; D is uncertain. This CDR3 has 13 residues. Germline values: CDR1 LGHNA, CDR2 YNFKEQ. Trimming took 0 bases from V and 6 from J, leaving 6 bases between them. CDR3 in amino acids: CASSQDTVNTIYF. CDR3 in DNA: TGTGCCAGCAGCCAAGATACGGTAAACACCATATATTTT.

A few counts support this clone. The V gene is TRBV2, the J gene TRBJ2-7; maybe TRBD1 (6 bases). The CDR3 runs to 14 residues. CDR1 and CDR2 (germline): SNHLY, FYNNEI. With 10 bases removed from V and 3 bases from J, the gap between germline ends came to 19 bases. This CDR3 is CATHPGHADYEQYF. Written as DNA, the CDR3 is TGTGCCACGCACCCGGGACACGCTGACTACGAGCAGTACTTC.